Described below is a single T cell receptor beta chain sequence and its context. Its cognate antigen is unknown. The germline gene is not matched at one end of the junction; a read error may be the cause. The sample is drawn from a study of cytomegalovirus exposure and HLA in healthy donors. Study overall: An analysis done earlier identified 117 million unique TCR beta sequences from about 180 million T cells.

Findings and limits, study-wide: Accurate predictions that matched the HLA-A and HLA-B alleles of most subjects were reportedly made from TCR beta sequences. A later analysis showed TCR association rates differing by HLA locus, peaking at DRB1 and lowest at HLA-C.

The CDR3 extends over 19 amino acids. Looked up from germline, CDR1 is SGDLS and CDR2 is YYNGEE. The PCR made use of 60 Vbeta and 13 Jbeta primers. Method: immunoSEQ multiplex PCR; TCRdb's copy keeps in-frame clones and lacks some. Among 200,000 to 250,000 clones listed, just over 75% were seen once. The genes are TRBV9 and TRBJ2-3, with 10 bases fitting TRBD2. This clonotype originated in a young man in good health and CMV-seronegative. The sample taken for sequencing was PBMCs. CDR3 bases: TGTGCCAGCAGCGTATGGGGTTTAACTAGCGGGACCGGCACAGGTACGCAGTATTTT. It specifies CASSVWGLTSGTGTGTQYF.